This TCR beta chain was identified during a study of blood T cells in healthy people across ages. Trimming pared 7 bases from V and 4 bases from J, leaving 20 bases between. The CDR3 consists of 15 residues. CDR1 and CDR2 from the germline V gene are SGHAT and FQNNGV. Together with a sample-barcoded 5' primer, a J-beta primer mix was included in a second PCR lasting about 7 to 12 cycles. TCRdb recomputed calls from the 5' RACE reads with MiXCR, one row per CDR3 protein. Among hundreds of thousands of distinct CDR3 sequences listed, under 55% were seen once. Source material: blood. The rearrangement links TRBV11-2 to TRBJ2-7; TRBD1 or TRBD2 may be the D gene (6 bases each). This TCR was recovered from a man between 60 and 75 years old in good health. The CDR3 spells CASTPRAGHLYEQYF. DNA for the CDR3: TGTGCCAGCACACCCCGGGCGGGACACTTATACGAGCAGTACTTC.